This note documents a single T cell receptor (beta chain) sequence. Its cognate antigen is unknown. Other DNA sequences of this sample code for an identical CDR3. The data were taken from a study of T cell responses to AZD1222 COVID-19 vaccine. As for the study in general: Second-dose groups at about 4 or about 12 weeks were pooled. Overall study results and limits: Spike-specific TCR breadth and depth rose after two AZD1222 doses. The study found vaccine-associated CD4 TCRs spanning spike, dominant at 160-218 and 743-854. Donors were mostly white British, more females; clonal diversity possibly underestimated.

CDR1 is KGHSH and CDR2 is LQKENI in the germline V gene. The V and J ends lost 3 bases and 0 bases respectively, with 6 bases between them. The CDR3 runs 14 residues. Method: immunoSEQ multiplex PCR; TCRdb's copy keeps in-frame clones and lacks some. This sample carries some 130,000 clones, about 92% of them seen once, and the ten largest clones take 3.1%. The sample consisted of peripheral blood, taken on day 0 of AZD1222 vaccination. The receptor was derived from an adult in good health. The V call is TRBV18, the J call TRBJ1-5; D remains unclear. As DNA, the CDR3 is TGTGCCAGCTCACCGGGCAATAGCAATCAGCCCCAGCATTTT. It codes for CASSPGNSNQPQHF.